The source of this T cell receptor beta chain is a study of blood T cell repertoires in COVID-19 (dated by TCRdb to about 2020). Notes on the research overall: Samples covering the acute and convalescent phases of COVID-19 were provided by collaborators in the United States, Italy and Spain. The material from the prospective study consisted of cDNA or gDNA derived from T cells, B-cell-depleted T cells, or PBMCs. Subjects who had been exposed to COVID-19, were actively infected with it, or had recovered from it provided the deeply sampled blood TCRbeta repertoires that made up the dataset. A freely available public database, intended as a resource for researchers studying the immune response to SARS-CoV-2, is where the repertoires were released. The samples were drawn from the first 160 participants of the ongoing ImmuneRACE study and from 1,254 subjects provided by 6 global collaborators. The sample metadata nearly always contained a de-identified subject ID, COVID-19 status, age in years and sex. Where available, HLA class I and class II types were taken from metadata supplied by the sample provider and were not determined by assay-based typing.

What the study reported, not specific to this receptor: How much clinical and demographic metadata was included differed by source and by participant, and the metadata was provided uncurated.

Whole blood was collected in K2EDTA tubes by collaborating institutions according to the institutions' own protocols. For TCRbeta analysis, collaborator samples were shipped as frozen whole blood, as isolated PBMCs, or as DNA extracted from either sample type. Notes on this clone: This clone's antigen is unknown. No much larger clone is present one base from it, and per-base qualities are unavailable.

The immunoSEQ Assay, a bias-controlled multiplex PCR, was used to amplify TCRbeta CDR3 regions from genomic DNA. As for the original processing: The number of nucleated cells in each sample was estimated by amplification of reference gene primers within the assay. To quantify the absolute abundance of each unique TCRbeta CDR3 rearrangement, sequence reads were collapsed and filtered. Productive Simpson clonality was computed per sample as the square root of Simpson's diversity index over productive rearrangements. TCRdb retrieved this table from immuneACCESS and kept in-frame rearrangements only. Not all clones are present; in checked studies, unresolved V genes account for under half, and no reason is known for the remainder. D and trimming come from the DNA, and the V and J calls and clone size come from that table. Present in this sample are around 65,000 clones, roughly 80% of which were seen just once. The ten largest clones take up roughly an eighth of the sample.

The TCR sequence derives from a human donor in a cohort sampled during active COVID-19. Sequencing was carried out using peripheral blood.

This receptor carries the CDR3 CASSSDGASYNEQFF. The sequenced DNA is TGTGCCAGCAGCTCCGACGGAGCCTCCTACAATGAGCAGTTCTTC. The chain is made from TRBV11-2 and TRBJ2-1; too little of a D gene remains to name it. The CDR3 spans 15 residues, from the cysteine through the phenylalanine. Only the CDR3 DNA stays, 45 bases, in frame from base 1. The V end loses 4 bases and the J end loses 0 bases, and a stretch of 10 bases separates them. CDR1 and CDR2, looked up from the germline V gene, are SGHAT and FQNNGV.